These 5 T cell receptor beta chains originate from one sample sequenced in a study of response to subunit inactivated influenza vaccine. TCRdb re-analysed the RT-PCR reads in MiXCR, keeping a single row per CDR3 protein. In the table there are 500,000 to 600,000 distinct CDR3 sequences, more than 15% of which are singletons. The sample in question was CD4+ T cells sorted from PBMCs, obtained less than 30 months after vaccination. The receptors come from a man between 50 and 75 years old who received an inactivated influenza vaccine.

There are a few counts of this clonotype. The CDR3 DNA is TGTGCCAGCAAACCGGGACAGGCCTACAATGAGCAGTTCTTC. It is translated as CASKPGQAYNEQFF. The chain has TRBV6-1 and TRBJ2-1; TRBD1 matches 8 bases. The ends lost 7 bases at V and 2 bases at J; junction bases unmatched: 4. Germline CDR1 MNHNS, CDR2 SASEGT. CDR3 length equals 14 residues.

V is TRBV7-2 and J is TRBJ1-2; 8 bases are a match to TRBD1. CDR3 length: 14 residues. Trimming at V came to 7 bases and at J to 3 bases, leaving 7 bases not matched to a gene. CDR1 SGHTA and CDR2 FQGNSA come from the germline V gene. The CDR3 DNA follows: TGTGCCAGCACCGTGGACAGGGTTGACTATGGCTACACCTTC. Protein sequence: CASTVDRVDYGYTF.

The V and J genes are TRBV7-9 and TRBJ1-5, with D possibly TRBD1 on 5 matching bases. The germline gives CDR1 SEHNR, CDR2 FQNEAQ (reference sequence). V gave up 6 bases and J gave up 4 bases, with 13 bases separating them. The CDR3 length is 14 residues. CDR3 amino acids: CASSSGTANQPQHF. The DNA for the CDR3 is TGTGCCAGCAGTTCCGGGACCGCAAATCAGCCCCAGCATTTT.

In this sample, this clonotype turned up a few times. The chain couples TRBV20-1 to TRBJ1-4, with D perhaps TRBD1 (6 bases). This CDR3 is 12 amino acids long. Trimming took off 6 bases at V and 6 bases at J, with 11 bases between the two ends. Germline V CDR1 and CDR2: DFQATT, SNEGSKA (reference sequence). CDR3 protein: CSAGQSDEKLFF. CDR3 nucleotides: TGCAGTGCCGGACAGTCGGATGAAAAACTGTTTTTT.

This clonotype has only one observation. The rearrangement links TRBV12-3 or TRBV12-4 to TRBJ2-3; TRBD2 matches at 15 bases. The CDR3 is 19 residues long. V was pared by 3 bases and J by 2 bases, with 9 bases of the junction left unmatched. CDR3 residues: CASSFWAGLAGGDTDTQYF. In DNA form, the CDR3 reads TGTGCCAGCAGTTTTTGGGCGGGACTAGCGGGAGGTGACACAGATACGCAGTATTTT.